A selection of T cell receptor beta chains follows, all from one sample in a study of blood T cell repertoires in COVID-19. Assay used: immunoSEQ multiplex PCR; TCRdb lists only in-frame clones, some missing. The sample contains 210,000 or so clones, 88% of which appear only once. What was sequenced was PBMCs or T cells enriched from blood (not recorded which). Receptor source: a woman under 40 who had been exposed to COVID-19. The conserved cysteine and the conserved F or W are not part of the CDR3 here. The order of the fields is J gene, V gene, CDR3 length, CDR3 protein.

J gene: TRBJ1-4; V gene: TRBV28; CDR3 length: 12; CDR3 protein: ASRKGIIFEKLF
J gene: TRBJ2-5; V gene: TRBV20-1; CDR3 length: 12; CDR3 protein: SASLGTEGETQY
J gene: TRBJ2-7; V gene: TRBV5-4; CDR3 length: 12; CDR3 protein: ASSLVGDFGEQY
J gene: TRBJ2-7; V gene: TRBV2; CDR3 length: 11; CDR3 protein: ASSARTGSEQY
J gene: TRBJ2-7; V gene: TRBV28; CDR3 length: 11; CDR3 protein: ASTKDNTYEQY
J gene: TRBJ1-6; V gene: TRBV7-9; CDR3 length: 15; CDR3 protein: ASSSSVRGDNNSPLH
J gene: TRBJ2-2; V gene: TRBV18; CDR3 length: 11; CDR3 protein: ASSPQGTGELF
J gene: TRBJ2-3; V gene: TRBV7-9; CDR3 length: 15; CDR3 protein: ASSPRTSGNPSDTQY
J gene: TRBJ1-3; V gene: TRBV18; CDR3 length: 17; CDR3 protein: ASSPFNQAPLSSGNTIY
J gene: TRBJ1-1; V gene: TRBV5-4; CDR3 length: 12; CDR3 protein: ASSWVGGNTEAF
J gene: TRBJ1-5; V gene: TRBV6-5; CDR3 length: 11; CDR3 protein: ASGDRSRQPQH
J gene: TRBJ2-7; V gene: TRBV10-3; CDR3 length: 15; CDR3 protein: AISALGTSGTPYEQY
J gene: TRBJ2-1; V gene: TRBV18; CDR3 length: 14; CDR3 protein: ASSPVRTGGDNEQF
J gene: TRBJ2-3; V gene: TRBV5-1; CDR3 length: 13; CDR3 protein: ASSYLAGRTDTQY
J gene: TRBJ2-1; V gene: TRBV5-6; CDR3 length: 13; CDR3 protein: ASSLGSGRTNEQF
J gene: TRBJ1-4; V gene: TRBV5-5; CDR3 length: 10; CDR3 protein: ASSTGYEKLF
J gene: TRBJ1-1; V gene: TRBV10-1; CDR3 length: 11; CDR3 protein: ASSRRGGTEAF
J gene: TRBJ1-2; V gene: TRBV19; CDR3 length: 10; CDR3 protein: ASTDSIRGYT
J gene: TRBJ1-1; V gene: TRBV7-2; CDR3 length: 13; CDR3 protein: ASSTRTGVNTEAF
J gene: TRBJ1-6; V gene: TRBV15; CDR3 length: 14; CDR3 protein: ATSNEPGPRNSPLH
J gene: TRBJ1-1; V gene: TRBV7-3; CDR3 length: 12; CDR3 protein: ASSLTAGNTEAF
J gene: TRBJ1-6; V gene: TRBV30; CDR3 length: 15; CDR3 protein: AWSTRTGVLGNSPLH
J gene: TRBJ1-6; V gene: TRBV9; CDR3 length: 13; CDR3 protein: ASSARTGDNSPLH
J gene: TRBJ2-2; V gene: TRBV4-2; CDR3 length: 12; CDR3 protein: ASSLLVGPGELF
J gene: TRBJ2-1; V gene: TRBV27; CDR3 length: 15; CDR3 protein: ASSLGRELLSEDEQF
J gene: TRBJ2-2; V gene: TRBV30; CDR3 length: 13; CDR3 protein: AWKGSGINTGELF
J gene: TRBJ1-1; V gene: TRBV5-6; CDR3 length: 12; CDR3 protein: ASSKRGLNTEAF
J gene: TRBJ2-2; V gene: TRBV6-5; CDR3 length: 13; CDR3 protein: ASSFRTGVTGELF
J gene: TRBJ1-2; V gene: TRBV6-5; CDR3 length: 12; CDR3 protein: ASSYTGGPYGYT
J gene: TRBJ2-1; V gene: TRBV5-6; CDR3 length: 13; CDR3 protein: ASSYGLADYNEQF
J gene: TRBJ1-3; V gene: TRBV11-2; CDR3 length: 13; CDR3 protein: ASSPRSGAGNTIY
J gene: TRBJ2-1; V gene: TRBV29-1; CDR3 length: 10; CDR3 protein: SVAWGGSEQF
J gene: TRBJ1-6; V gene: TRBV19; CDR3 length: 15; CDR3 protein: ASRIDRQSSYNSPLH
J gene: TRBJ1-2; V gene: TRBV12-5; CDR3 length: 12; CDR3 protein: ASGNGQGAYGYT
J gene: TRBJ2-2; V gene: TRBV5-1; CDR3 length: 13; CDR3 protein: ASSLGQGLVGELF
J gene: TRBJ2-2; V gene: TRBV5-1; CDR3 length: 13; CDR3 protein: ASSSGRAKVGELF
J gene: TRBJ2-1; V gene: TRBV5-4; CDR3 length: 13; CDR3 protein: ASSGGNTINNEQF
J gene: TRBJ2-3; V gene: TRBV5-1; CDR3 length: 17; CDR3 protein: ASSSGLAGGWVSTDTQY
J gene: TRBJ2-2; V gene: TRBV5-4; CDR3 length: 12; CDR3 protein: ASSLDWNTGELF
J gene: TRBJ1-1; V gene: TRBV7-9; CDR3 length: 11; CDR3 protein: ASSLTRYTEAF
J gene: TRBJ1-4; V gene: TRBV4-2; CDR3 length: 15; CDR3 protein: ASSQELRARVGEKLF
J gene: TRBJ2-5; V gene: TRBV4-2; CDR3 length: 19; CDR3 protein: ASSQDPLTSGRHSSQETQY
J gene: TRBJ1-1; V gene: TRBV30; CDR3 length: 11; CDR3 protein: AWRRHQNTEAF
J gene: TRBJ2-7; V gene: TRBV27; CDR3 length: 15; CDR3 protein: ASSLSMTGGFSYEQY
J gene: TRBJ2-5; V gene: TRBV4-1; CDR3 length: 13; CDR3 protein: ASSQGRAYQETQY
J gene: TRBJ2-3; V gene: TRBV19; CDR3 length: 13; CDR3 protein: ASSESGGLTDTQY
J gene: TRBJ2-1; V gene: TRBV24-1; CDR3 length: 14; CDR3 protein: ATSGSRTVGYNEQF
J gene: TRBJ1-1; V gene: TRBV6-5; CDR3 length: 11; CDR3 protein: ASNRGRDTEAF
J gene: TRBJ2-5; V gene: TRBV5-4; CDR3 length: 13; CDR3 protein: ASSLGQGAIKTQY
J gene: TRBJ2-1; V gene: TRBV5-4; CDR3 length: 13; CDR3 protein: ASRPSGSKDHEQF
J gene: TRBJ1-1; V gene: TRBV5-1; CDR3 length: 11; CDR3 protein: ASSPGVNTEAF
J gene: TRBJ2-1; V gene: TRBV24-1; CDR3 length: 14; CDR3 protein: ATSDLSGSTYNEQF
J gene: TRBJ2-7; V gene: TRBV29-1; CDR3 length: 12; CDR3 protein: SVEVAGGGGEQY